The source of this T cell receptor (beta chain) is a study of T cells in localized non-small cell lung cancer. This table comes from immunoSEQ multiplex PCR, and its TCRdb copy is limited to in-frame clones, with some not included. The data contain roughly 39,000 clones, more than 85% of them singletons. The receptor was derived from a woman aged 35 to 75 with stage II lung adenocarcinoma. Sequencing was performed on PBMCs, taken before any cancer treatment.

The DNA for the CDR3 is TGTGCCAGCAGCAAAAACCCGGTTGGTTTTCGGTACAATGAGCAGTTCTTC. Encoded protein: CASSKNPVGFRYNEQFF. The V call is TRBV21-1, the J call TRBJ2-1; whether TRBD2, the table's D call, matches the DNA was not checked. TRBV21-1 is a listed pseudogene. This CDR3 is built from 17 residues.